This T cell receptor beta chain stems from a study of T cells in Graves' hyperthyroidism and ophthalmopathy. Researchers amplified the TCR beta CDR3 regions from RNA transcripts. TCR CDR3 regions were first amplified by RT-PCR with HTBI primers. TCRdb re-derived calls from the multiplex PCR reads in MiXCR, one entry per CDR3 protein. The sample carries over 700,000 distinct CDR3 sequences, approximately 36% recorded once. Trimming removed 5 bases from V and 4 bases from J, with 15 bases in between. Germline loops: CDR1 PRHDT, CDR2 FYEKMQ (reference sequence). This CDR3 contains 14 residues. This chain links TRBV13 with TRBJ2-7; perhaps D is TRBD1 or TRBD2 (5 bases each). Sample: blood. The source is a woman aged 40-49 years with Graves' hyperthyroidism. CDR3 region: CASSPRDDYYEQYF. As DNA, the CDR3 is TGTGCCAGCAGCCCCCGGGACGACTATTACGAGCAGTACTTC. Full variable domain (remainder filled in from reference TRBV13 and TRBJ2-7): AAGVIQSPRHLIKEKRETATLKCYPIPRHDTVYWYQQGPGQDPQFLISFYEKMQSDKGSIPDRFSAQQFSDYHSELNMSSLELGDSALYFCASSPRDDYYEQYFGPGTRLTVT.